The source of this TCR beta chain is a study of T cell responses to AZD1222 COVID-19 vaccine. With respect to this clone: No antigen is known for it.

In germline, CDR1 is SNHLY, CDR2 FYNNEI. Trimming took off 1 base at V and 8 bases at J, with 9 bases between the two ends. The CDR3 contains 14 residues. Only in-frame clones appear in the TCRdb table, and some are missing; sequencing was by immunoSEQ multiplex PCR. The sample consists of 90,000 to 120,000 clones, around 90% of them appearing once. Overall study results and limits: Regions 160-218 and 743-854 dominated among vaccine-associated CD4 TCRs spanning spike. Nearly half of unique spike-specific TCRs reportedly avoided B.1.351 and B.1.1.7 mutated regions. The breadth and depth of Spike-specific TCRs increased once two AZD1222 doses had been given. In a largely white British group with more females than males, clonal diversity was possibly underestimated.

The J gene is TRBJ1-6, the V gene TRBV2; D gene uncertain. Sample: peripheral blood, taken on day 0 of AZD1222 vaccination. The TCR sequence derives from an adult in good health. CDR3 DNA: TGTGCCAGCAGTGAAGGGCCTCATTATTCACCCCTCCACTTT. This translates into CASSEGPHYSPLHF.